Given below is one T cell receptor beta chain in context. Authors' methods: Reference gene primer amplification yielded estimated nucleated cell counts. Sequencing was performed with immunoSEQ multiplex PCR; in TCRdb, only in-frame clones are kept and a portion is missing. The V and J calls and clone size were taken over from that table, and D and trimming were inferred from the DNA. The repertoire includes about 120,000 clones, approximately 87% of them detected once, and approximately 2.5% sits in the top ten. The sample originates from a study of blood T cell repertoires in COVID-19. Turning to the study itself: Donors in the United States, Italy and Spain gave samples during acute or convalescent COVID-19. PBMCs, B-cell-depleted T cells, or T cells provided the cDNA or gDNA that made up the material.

The CDR3 runs 14 residues. In germline, CDR1 is MNHNY, CDR2 SVGAGI (reference sequence). Trimming removed 7 bases from V and 3 bases from J, with 15 bases in between. This chain joins TRBV6-6 and TRBJ1-2; perhaps TRBD1 as D (6 bases). The sequence was collected from a man aged 25 to 45 with acute or convalescent COVID-19. The material sequenced was peripheral blood. The CDR3 DNA is TGTGCCAGCAACCGGGACACCAGCGACTATGGCTACACCTTC. Residues: CASNRDTSDYGYTF.